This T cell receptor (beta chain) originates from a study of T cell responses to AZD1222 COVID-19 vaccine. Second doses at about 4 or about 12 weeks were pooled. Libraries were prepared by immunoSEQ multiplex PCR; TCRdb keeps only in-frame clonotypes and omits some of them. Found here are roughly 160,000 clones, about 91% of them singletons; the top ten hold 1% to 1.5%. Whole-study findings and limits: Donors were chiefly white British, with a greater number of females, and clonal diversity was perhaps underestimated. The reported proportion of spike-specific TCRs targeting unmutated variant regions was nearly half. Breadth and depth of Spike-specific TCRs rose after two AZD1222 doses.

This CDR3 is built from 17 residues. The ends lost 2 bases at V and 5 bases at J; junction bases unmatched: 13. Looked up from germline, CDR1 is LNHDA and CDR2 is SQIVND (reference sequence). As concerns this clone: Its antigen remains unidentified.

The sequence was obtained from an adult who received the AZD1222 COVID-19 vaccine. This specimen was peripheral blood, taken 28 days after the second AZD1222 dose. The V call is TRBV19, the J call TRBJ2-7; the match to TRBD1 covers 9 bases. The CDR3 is CASSIRFGGTGGDEQYF. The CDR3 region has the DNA TGTGCCAGTAGTATAAGATTCGGTGGCACAGGGGGCGACGAGCAGTACTTC. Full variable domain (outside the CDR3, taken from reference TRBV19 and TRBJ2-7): DGGITQSPKYLFRKEGQNVTLSCEQNLNHDAMYWYRQDPGQGLRLIYYSQIVNDFQKGDIAEGYSVSREKKESFPLTVTSAQKNPTAFYLCASSIRFGGTGGDEQYFGPGTRLTVT.